Detailed here is one T cell receptor beta chain. Its antigen is still unknown. This sample stems from a study of beta chain features in type 1 diabetes. Expressed TCRB transcripts were sequenced after all isolated RNA was converted to cDNA. Data came from immunoSEQ multiplex PCR; TCRdb stores just in-frame clones and leaves some out. The sample lists approximately 600,000 clones, roughly 12% seen once, with around 0.12% in the top ten. On average, the one heparinised blood draw given by each donor was 90 to 150 mL. Stem cell-like memory, regulatory, central memory and naive CD4+ cells were sorted via CD45RO/CCR7/CD25/CD127/CD95/CD27. Populations isolated by sorting all had purity greater than 95%. Study-level results: Significant though moderate, a shortening of TCRB CDR3s appeared in all four CD4+ subsets of Type 1 diabetes patients. When cDNA is sequenced, cells with high TCR expression could be over-represented.

Sequenced sample: naive CD4+ T cells from blood. This receptor was identified in a man aged 25-45 years with type 1 diabetes.

The DNA for the CDR3 is TGTGCCAGCAGCGAGGGGACAGGGGGTTGGCAGCCCCAGCATTTT. As protein: CASSEGTGGWQPQHF. The J gene is TRBJ1-5, the V gene TRBV9; 11 bases line up with TRBD1. The CDR3 length is 15 residues. After removal of 3 bases from V and 7 bases from J, the junction contained 6 bases not matched to a gene. The germline CDR1 and CDR2 sequences are SGDLS and YYNGEE.